The entry below describes one T cell receptor (beta chain). This sample was included in a study of prognosis after radiotherapy for stage I lung cancer. Two-round multiplex PCR, the amplification method, yielded TCR beta CDR3 from genomic DNA. With primers specific to each TRBV and TRBJ gene, the first-round PCR was performed. Each CDR3 protein is one row after TCRdb ran MiXCR on the multiplex PCR reads. The sample consists of 45,000 to 70,000 distinct CDR3 sequences, about 25% of them appearing once. Trimming took 4 bases from V and 5 from J, leaving 20 bases between them. This CDR3 has 16 amino acids.

This sequence joins TRBV12-3 or TRBV12-4 and TRBJ2-5; D perhaps matches TRBD2 (6 bases). The TCR comes from a donor aged 50 or older with non-small cell lung cancer. Sequences were derived from PBMCs, sampled before or after stereotactic body radiation therapy (not recorded which). In DNA, the CDR3 is TGTGCCAGCAGTTCCATTGCTTGGGTCGGAGGGGAGACCCAGTACTTC. Amino acid sequence: CASSSIAWVGGETQYF.